These 17 T cell receptor beta chains share one sample of origin, sequenced in a study of long-term antiretroviral therapy in people with HIV. The authors ran the immunoSEQ assay, v3.0, at survey level. Clones were read by immunoSEQ multiplex PCR, and TCRdb kept only the in-frame ones, dropping some. The data contain 15,000 to 20,000 clones, more than 75% of them seen just once; the ten biggest clones take up 9.5% to 15%. Sequences were derived from unsorted PBMCs, sampled 6.9 years after starting antiretroviral therapy. These receptors all come from a man in his fifties or sixties with HIV.

This clone was recorded a few times. The gene calls are TRBV10-3 and TRBJ2-2; D is ambiguous. V gave up 7 bases and J gave up 6 bases, with 15 bases separating them. The CDR3 covers 14 residues. Germline loops: CDR1 ENHRY, CDR2 SYGVKD. CDR3 sequence reads: CAIKLDSNAGELFF. The DNA for the CDR3 is TGTGCCATCAAATTGGATTCTAACGCCGGGGAGCTGTTTTTT.

This chain connects TRBV10-3 to TRBJ2-3; D is unclear. CDR3 length: 9 residues. Trimming stripped 11 bases from V and 4 bases from J, with 4 bases between. Germline loops: CDR1 ENHRY, CDR2 SYGVKD. CDR3 bases: TGTGCCCAACCAGATACGCAGTATTTT. It yields the protein CAQPDTQYF.

V usage is TRBV19 and J usage is TRBJ2-1; D might be TRBD2 (5 bases). CDR1 and CDR2 (germline): LNHDA, SQIVND (reference sequence). This CDR3 is built from 15 residues. Between the trimmed V and J ends, which lost 9 bases and 0 bases, there was a span of 15 bases. The CDR3 sequence: CASLTSGSSYNEQFF. The CDR3 bases are TGTGCCAGCCTAACCAGCGGAAGCTCCTACAATGAGCAGTTCTTC. Full variable domain (missing parts from reference TRBV19 and TRBJ2-1): DGGITQSPKYLFRKEGQNVTLSCEQNLNHDAMYWYRQDPGQGLRLIYYSQIVNDFQKGDIAEGYSVSREKKESFPLTVTSAQKNPTAFYLCASLTSGSSYNEQFFGPGTRLTVL.

The rearrangement uses TRBV5-8 and TRBJ2-7; D remains ambiguous. This CDR3 has 10 residues. CDR1 is SGHTS and CDR2 is YDEGEE in the germline V gene. V lost 3 bases and J lost 3, with 1 base in between. The CDR3 sequence: CASSYYEQYF. Written as DNA, the CDR3 is TGTGCCAGCAGCTACTACGAGCAGTACTTC.

This chain connects TRBV14 to TRBJ2-7, with 7 positions matching TRBD1. V was clipped by 5 bases and J by 4 bases; unmatched bases: 8. Germline V lookup: CDR1 SGHDN, CDR2 FVKESK. CDR3 length: 14 residues. The CDR3 bases are TGTGCCAGCAGCTCGGGACAGCAGTGGTACGAGCAGTACTTC. Translated, it gives CASSSGQQWYEQYF.

V usage is TRBV6-6 and J usage is TRBJ1-2; tentatively, D is TRBD1 (5 bases). V was pared by 5 bases and J by 4 bases, with 20 bases between. This CDR3 has 16 amino acids. Germline V gene lookup returns CDR1 MNHNY and CDR2 SVGAGI (reference sequence). CDR3 nucleotides: TGTGCCAGCAGTAAACCGCTTGGGGCGCAGGCCTATGGCTACACCTTC. The encoded protein is CASSKPLGAQAYGYTF.

The rearrangement joins TRBV11-2 to TRBJ2-1; the match to TRBD2 covers 10 bases. CDR1 and CDR2 (germline): SGHAT, FQNNGV. Trimming at V came to 5 bases and at J to 4 bases, leaving 5 bases not matched to a gene. The CDR3 loop spans 15 amino acids. The CDR3 coding sequence is TGTGCCAGCAGCCTTGGACTAGCGGTGTACAATGAGCAGTTCTTC. Protein product: CASSLGLAVYNEQFF.

The rearrangement links TRBV5-6 to TRBJ2-1; 10 nucleotides agree with TRBD1. Germline V gene lookup returns CDR1 SGHDT and CDR2 YYEEEE. This CDR3 has 15 residues. Germline trimming cut 3 bases from V and 0 bases from J; bases unmatched to any gene: 0. The CDR3 DNA reads TGTGCCAGCAGCTGGACAGGGGGCTCCTACAATGAGCAGTTCTTC. This translates into CASSWTGGSYNEQFF.

The chain couples TRBV14 to TRBJ1-1; D gene ambiguous. The CDR3 covers 13 residues. Per germline, CDR1 SGHDN and CDR2 FVKESK. Trimming took 4 bases from V and 3 from J, leaving 9 bases between them. The CDR3 sequence is CASSLFSDTEAFF. The CDR3 DNA sequence: TGTGCCAGCAGCCTGTTCTCGGACACTGAAGCTTTCTTT.

This clone has only a few counts. This rearrangement joins TRBV30 to TRBJ1-2; tentative D call: TRBD1 (6 bases). V was trimmed by 4 bases and J by 6 bases, leaving 12 bases between them. The length of the CDR3 is 12 residues. Germline lookup yields CDR1 GTSNPN and CDR2 SVGIG (reference sequence). The CDR3 spells CAWNWDIDGYTF. The CDR3 region has the DNA TGTGCCTGGAACTGGGACATCGATGGCTACACCTTC. Full variable domain (remainder filled in from reference TRBV30 and TRBJ1-2): SQTIHQWPATLVQPVGSPLSLECTVEGTSNPNLYWYRQAAGRGLQLLFYSVGIGQISSEVPQNLSASRPQDRQFILSSKKLLLSDSGFYLCAWNWDIDGYTFGSGTRLTVV.

The chain recombines TRBV27 with TRBJ2-7, with TRBD1 as a possible D gene (5 bases). Germline V lookup: CDR1 MNHEY, CDR2 SMNVEV (reference sequence). This CDR3 contains 13 residues. With 6 bases removed from V and 3 bases from J, the gap between germline ends came to 12 bases. This CDR3 is CASSRQLLYEQYF. The CDR3 nucleotides are TGTGCCAGCAGCCGACAGTTACTCTACGAGCAGTACTTC.

The chain couples TRBV21-1 to TRBJ2-5; TRBD1 is the table's D call and was not checked against the DNA. TRBV21-1 represents a pseudogene. This CDR3 comprises 18 residues. The CDR3 reads CASSKAWVEQGKQETQYF. In DNA form, the CDR3 reads TGTGCCAGCAGCAAAGCTTGGGTGGAACAGGGGAAACAAGAGACCCAGTACTTC.

This rearrangement joins TRBV4-2 to TRBJ2-5; 14 positions agree with TRBD2. The CDR3 extends over 19 amino acids. Germline lookup yields CDR1 LGHNA and CDR2 YNFKEQ. J was trimmed by 1 base and V by 3 bases; bases with no gene match: 10. CDR3 protein: CASSQVVPGLAGAQETQYF. The DNA of the CDR3 is TGTGCCAGCAGCCAGGTGGTACCGGGACTAGCGGGGGCCCAAGAGACCCAGTACTTC.

The chain carries TRBV6-4 and TRBJ1-1; 9 bases fit TRBD1. This CDR3 has 16 residues. Germline CDR1 MRHNA, CDR2 SNTAGT. With V trimmed by 6 bases and J by 5 bases, 13 bases remained unmatched. The CDR3, as DNA: TGTGCCAGCAGCCCGGGACAGGGTGTAATACGGACTGAAGCTTTCTTT. Its translation is CASSPGQGVIRTEAFF.

The chain joins TRBV5-4 to TRBJ2-1; 7 bases align to TRBD1. The CDR3 is made up of 13 amino acids. Looked up from germline, CDR1 is SGHNT and CDR2 is YYREEE (reference sequence). The ends lost 2 bases at V and 5 bases at J; junction bases unmatched: 1. The CDR3 coding sequence is TGTGCCAGCAGCTTCACAGGGGACAATGAGCAGTTCTTC. Protein sequence: CASSFTGDNEQFF. Full variable domain (outside the CDR3, taken from reference TRBV5-4 and TRBJ2-1): ETGVTQSPTHLIKTRGQQVTLRCSSQSGHNTVSWYQQALGQGPQFIFQYYREEENGRGNFPPRFSGLQFPNYSSELNVNALELDDSALYLCASSFTGDNEQFFGPGTRLTVL.

The V call is TRBV5-1, the J call TRBJ1-2; D call uncertain. The V gene's germline CDR1 is SGHRS and CDR2 YFSETQ. The V and J ends lost 0 bases and 4 bases respectively, with 7 bases between them. The CDR3 length is 13 residues. DNA of the CDR3: TGCGCCAGCAGCTTGGAGGGCAGCTATGGCTACACCTTC. Translation: CASSLEGSYGYTF. The whole variable domain, remainder taken from reference TRBV5-1 and TRBJ1-2, is KAGVTQTPRYLIKTRGQQVTLSCSPISGHRSVSWYQQTPGQGLQFLFEYFSETQRNKGNFPGRFSGRQFSNSRSEMNVSTLELGDSALYLCASSLEGSYGYTFGSGTRLTVV.

V and J are TRBV5-4 and TRBJ1-3; the D gene is possibly TRBD1 (5 bases). The CDR3 has 14 amino acids. The germline V and J ends were trimmed by 4 bases and 3 bases, with 11 bases remaining between them. From germline, CDR1 is SGHNT and CDR2 YYREEE (reference sequence). CDR3 region: CASSPGPLGNTIYF. CDR3 in DNA: TGTGCCAGCAGCCCGGGACCGCTTGGAAACACCATATATTTT.